This entry lists 5 T cell receptor beta chains sequenced from one sample in a study of blood T cell repertoires in COVID-19. TCRdb's copy holds only in-frame clones and misses some; the assay was immunoSEQ multiplex PCR. The table records about 180,000 clones, 80% of them present only once. Sequenced: PBMCs or T cells enriched from blood (not recorded which). These receptors came from a man aged 60-69 years who had been exposed to COVID-19.

This rearrangement joins TRBV6-5 to TRBJ1-5, with TRBD1 as a possible D gene (6 bases). Trimming removed 2 bases at V and 5 bases at J, with 10 bases between. The CDR3 is 14 amino acids. Germline loops: CDR1 MNHEY, CDR2 SVGAGI. The chain's CDR3 is CASSYDRSDQPQHF. The CDR3 DNA follows: TGTGCCAGCAGTTACGACAGGTCAGATCAGCCCCAGCATTTT.

The DNA of the CDR3 is TGTGCCATCAGTGTCCGGGAGAACACTGAAGCTTTCTTT. It encodes CAISVRENTEAFF. The V and J genes are TRBV10-3 and TRBJ1-1, with unresolved D. Trimming cost V 4 bases and J 1 base, with 7 bases left between them. This CDR3 is built from 13 residues. From germline, CDR1 is ENHRY and CDR2 SYGVKD.

The chain is built from TRBV2 and TRBJ1-5; TRBD1 agrees at 8 bases. The V segment lost 7 bases and the J segment 2 bases; nucleotides outside the gene matches: 4. CDR3 length: 14 amino acids. From germline, CDR1 is SNHLY and CDR2 FYNNEI. CDR3 sequence (DNA): TGTGCCAGCAACAGGGGGGTTCGCAATCAGCCCCAGCATTTT. As protein: CASNRGVRNQPQHF.

The chain has TRBV30 and TRBJ1-1; D uncertain. Germline V gives CDR1 GTSNPN, CDR2 SVGIG (reference sequence). CDR3 size: 14 residues. V lost 1 base to trimming and J lost 1 base, with 10 bases between them. Written as DNA, the CDR3 is TGTGCCTGGAGTGCCCAGAATTGGAACACTGAAGCTTTCTTT. Amino acids: CAWSAQNWNTEAFF.

The rearrangement links TRBV7-9 to TRBJ2-3; a possible D gene is TRBD2 (6 bases). The CDR3 runs 15 residues. V lost 3 bases to trimming and J lost 0 bases, with 10 bases between them. The germline gives CDR1 SEHNR, CDR2 FQNEAQ (reference sequence). The CDR3 protein is CASSFRSGSTDTQYF. For the CDR3, the DNA is TGTGCCAGCAGCTTCCGTAGCGGCAGCACAGATACGCAGTATTTT. The full variable domain, with the rest looked up from reference TRBV7-9 and TRBJ2-3, is DTGVSQNPRHKITKRGQNVTFRCDPISEHNRLYWYRQTLGQGPEFLTYFQNEAQLEKSRLLSDRFSAERPKGSFSTLEIQRTEQGDSAMYLCASSFRSGSTDTQYFGPGTRLTVL.